This T cell receptor (beta chain) was sequenced for a study of blood T cell repertoires in COVID-19. Study overall: COVID-19 samples collected from the United States, Italy and Spain covered acute and convalescent phases. Sample material is recorded as cDNA or gDNA derived from T cells, B-cell-depleted T cells, or PBMCs.

Authors' analysis steps: Amplifying reference gene primers gave estimates of nucleated cell counts. Libraries were prepared by immunoSEQ multiplex PCR; TCRdb keeps only in-frame clonotypes and omits some of them. Clone size and the V and J calls come from that table; the DNA yielded D and trimming. The sample lists about 200,000 clones; 88% were seen once. This CDR3 has 15 amino acids. After removal of 1 base from V and 4 bases from J, the junction contained 5 bases not matched to a gene. From germline, CDR1 is SGHTA and CDR2 FQGNSA. V gene TRBV7-2 combines with J gene TRBJ2-7; 9 positions match TRBD2. Sequenced sample: peripheral blood. The receptor was derived from a human donor in a cohort sampled during active COVID-19. DNA of the CDR3: TGTGCCAGCAGCTTAGTAGCGGGAGATGGGTACGAGCAGTACTTC. Protein sequence: CASSLVAGDGYEQYF.